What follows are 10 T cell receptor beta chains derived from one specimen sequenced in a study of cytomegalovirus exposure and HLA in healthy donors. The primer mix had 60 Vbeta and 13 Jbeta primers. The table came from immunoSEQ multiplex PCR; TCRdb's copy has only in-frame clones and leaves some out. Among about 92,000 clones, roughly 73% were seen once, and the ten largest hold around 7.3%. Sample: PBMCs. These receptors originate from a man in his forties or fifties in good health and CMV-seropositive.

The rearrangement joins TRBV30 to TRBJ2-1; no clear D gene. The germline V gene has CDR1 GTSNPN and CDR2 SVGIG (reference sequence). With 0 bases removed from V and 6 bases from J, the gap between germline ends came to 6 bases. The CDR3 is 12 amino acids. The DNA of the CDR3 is TGTGCCTGGAGTGTACAAGTCAATGAGCAGTTCTTC. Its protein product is CAWSVQVNEQFF.

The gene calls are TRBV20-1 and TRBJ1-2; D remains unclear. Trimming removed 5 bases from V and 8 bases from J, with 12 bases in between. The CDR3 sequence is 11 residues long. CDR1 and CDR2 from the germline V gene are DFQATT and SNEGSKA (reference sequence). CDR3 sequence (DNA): TGCAGTGCTGAGAGACTCAGCGGCTACACCTTC. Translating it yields CSAERLSGYTF.

The CDR3 here is CASSPLAGDTGELFF. The DNA of the CDR3 is TGCGCCAGCAGCCCTCTAGCGGGGGACACCGGGGAGCTGTTTTTT. The V and J genes are TRBV5-1 and TRBJ2-2; 10 nucleotides align to TRBD2. Per germline, CDR1 SGHRS and CDR2 YFSETQ. The CDR3 spans 15 residues. V lost 4 bases and J lost 3; bases outside the gene matches: 3.

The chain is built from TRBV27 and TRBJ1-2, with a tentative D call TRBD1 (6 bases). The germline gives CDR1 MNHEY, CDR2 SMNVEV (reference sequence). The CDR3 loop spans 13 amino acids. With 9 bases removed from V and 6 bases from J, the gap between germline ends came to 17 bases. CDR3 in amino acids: CASTTGSRHGYTF. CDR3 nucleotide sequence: TGTGCCAGTACCACAGGGAGTCGACATGGCTACACCTTC.

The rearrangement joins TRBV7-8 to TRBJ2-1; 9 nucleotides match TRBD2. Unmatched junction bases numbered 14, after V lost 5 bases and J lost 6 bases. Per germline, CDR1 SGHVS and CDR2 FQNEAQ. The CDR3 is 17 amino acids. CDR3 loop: CASSPGVAGEFFNEQFF. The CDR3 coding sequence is TGTGCCAGCAGCCCAGGGGTAGCGGGGGAGTTTTTCAATGAGCAGTTCTTC.

CDR3 sequence (DNA): TGTGCCAGCAGCTTAGGGAGGACAGGCTTCTCTGGAAACACCATATATTTT. Translating it yields CASSLGRTGFSGNTIYF. The V and J genes are TRBV7-8 and TRBJ1-3; 7 nucleotides match TRBD1. Unmatched junction bases numbered 6, after V lost 1 base and J lost 0 bases. Germline CDR1 and CDR2: SGHVS and FQNEAQ. This CDR3 spans 17 amino acids.

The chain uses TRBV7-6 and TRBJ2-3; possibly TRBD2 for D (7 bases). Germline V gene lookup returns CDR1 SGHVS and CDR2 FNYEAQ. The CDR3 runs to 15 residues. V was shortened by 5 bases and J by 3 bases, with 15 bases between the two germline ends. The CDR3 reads CASSLGGGRTDTQYF. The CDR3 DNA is TGTGCCAGCAGCCTGGGCGGGGGCAGAACAGATACGCAGTATTTT.

CDR3: CASSNSEHTEAFF. The CDR3 coding sequence is TGTGCCAGCAGCAATTCGGAGCACACTGAAGCTTTCTTT. The chain couples TRBV21-1 to TRBJ1-1. TRBV21-1 is described as a pseudogene. This CDR3 has 13 residues.

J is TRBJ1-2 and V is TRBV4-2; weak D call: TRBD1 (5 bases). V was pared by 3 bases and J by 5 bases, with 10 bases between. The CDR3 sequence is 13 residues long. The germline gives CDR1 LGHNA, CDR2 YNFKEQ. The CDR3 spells CASSQLGAYGYTF. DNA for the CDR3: TGTGCCAGCAGCCAGCTAGGGGCGTATGGCTACACCTTC.

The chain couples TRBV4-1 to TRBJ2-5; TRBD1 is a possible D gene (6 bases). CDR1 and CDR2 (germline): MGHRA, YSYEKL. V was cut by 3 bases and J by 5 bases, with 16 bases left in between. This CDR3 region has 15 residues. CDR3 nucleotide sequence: TGCGCCAGCAGCCAGGGGACAACCCCCCGGGAGACCCAGTACTTC. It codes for CASSQGTTPRETQYF.